The present T cell receptor beta chain was sequenced within a study of blood T cell repertoires in COVID-19. Study-level background: The cDNA or gDNA used as material had been derived from T cells, B-cell-depleted T cells, or PBMCs.

The V segment lost 6 bases and the J segment 1 base; nucleotides outside the gene matches: 4. Germline values: CDR1 ENHRY, CDR2 SYGVKD. CDR3 length: 14 residues. As handled by the study authors: The authors estimated nucleated cell counts from reference gene primer amplification. Sequencing used immunoSEQ multiplex PCR; TCRdb keeps in-frame clones, though not all of them. D and trimming were read from the DNA, whereas the V and J calls and clone size are those reported in that table. Among 80,000 or so clones, roughly nine tenths were seen once, and the ten largest hold less than 2.5%. The rearrangement uses TRBV10-3 and TRBJ2-7; 9 bases fit TRBD1. The receptor comes from a woman aged 55-69 years with acute or convalescent COVID-19. The sequenced sample was peripheral blood. CDR3: CAISGTGMSYEQYF. For the CDR3, the DNA is TGTGCCATCAGCGGGACAGGGATGTCCTACGAGCAGTACTTC.